This entry features one TCR beta chain sequence. These data originate in a study of PD-L1 blockade in urothelial cancer. Germline assignment: CDR1 MNHNY and CDR2 SVGAGI (reference sequence). The CDR3 runs 14 residues. V dropped 2 bases and J dropped 6; count of bases not matched to a gene: 6. Measured with immunoSEQ multiplex PCR; TCRdb has only the in-frame clones, and not every one. The sample has about 110,000 clones, approximately 90% seen once; the top ten hold approximately 3.8%. Noted time point: peripheral blood 6 weeks after treatment start. This sequence joins TRBV6-6 and TRBJ1-2; 7 bases fit TRBD1. The source was PBMCs, collected around atezolizumab (anti-PD-L1) treatment. This sequence originates from a man aged 60-69 years with urothelial cancer. CDR3 nucleotides: TGTGCCAGCAGTTACCCAGACAGGGCAGATGGCTACACCTTC. Translated: CASSYPDRADGYTF.